The sequence of this T cell receptor (beta chain) was determined in a study of blood T cell repertoires in COVID-19. Study-level information: Acute and convalescent COVID-19 specimens originated in the United States, Italy and Spain. Sample material is recorded as cDNA or gDNA derived from T cells, B-cell-depleted T cells, or PBMCs.

Per the original data handling: Estimated nucleated cell counts came from reference gene primer amplification. The table came from immunoSEQ multiplex PCR; TCRdb's copy has only in-frame clones and leaves some out. The V and J calls and the clone size are those of that table, but D and trimming were determined from the DNA. This table has 40,000 or so clones, approximately 85% appearing once. The TCR comes from a human donor in a cohort sampled during active COVID-19. The sequenced sample consisted of peripheral blood.

The CDR3, as DNA: TGTGCCAGTAACCAGGGGAACAATTCACCCCTCCACTTT. This encodes CASNQGNNSPLHF. V usage is TRBV19 and J usage is TRBJ1-6; possibly TRBD1 for D (6 bases). Germline lookup yields CDR1 LNHDA and CDR2 SQIVND (reference sequence). CDR3 size: 13 residues. V shed 7 bases and J shed 7 bases, with 11 bases lying between them.